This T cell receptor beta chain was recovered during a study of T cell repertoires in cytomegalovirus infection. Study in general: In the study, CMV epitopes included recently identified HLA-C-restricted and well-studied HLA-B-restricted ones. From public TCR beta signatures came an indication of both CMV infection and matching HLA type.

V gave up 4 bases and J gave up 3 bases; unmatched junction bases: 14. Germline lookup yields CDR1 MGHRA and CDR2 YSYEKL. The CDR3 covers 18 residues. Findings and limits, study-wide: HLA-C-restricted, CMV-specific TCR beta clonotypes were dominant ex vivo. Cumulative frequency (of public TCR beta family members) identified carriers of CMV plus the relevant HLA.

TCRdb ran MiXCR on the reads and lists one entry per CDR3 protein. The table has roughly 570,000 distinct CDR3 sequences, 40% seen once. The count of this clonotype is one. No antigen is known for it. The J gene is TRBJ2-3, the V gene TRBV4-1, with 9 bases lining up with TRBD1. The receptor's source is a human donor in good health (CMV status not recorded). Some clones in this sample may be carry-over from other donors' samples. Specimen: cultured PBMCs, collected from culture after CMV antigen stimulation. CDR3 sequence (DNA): TGCGCCAGCAGCCTTACAGGGGGCTCTACTGGAGGAACAGATACGCAGTATTTT. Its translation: CASSLTGGSTGGTDTQYF.